The rows below give T cell receptor beta chains drawn from one sample of a study of tumor and adjacent non-tumor tissue in lung cancer. TCRdb re-analysed the multiplex PCR reads in MiXCR, keeping a single row per CDR3 protein. The data contain fewer than 120,000 distinct CDR3 sequences, nearly 85% of them singletons. Sequencing was carried out using lung tumor tissue. Receptors were obtained from a man between 65 and 85 years old with non-small cell lung cancer. CDR3s include the opening cysteine and the closing phenylalanine or tryptophan. The D gene is left open where the match is weak. Only part of the rows carry a size: once, few, many, or a class if the clone is expanded.

>NA|NA|TRBJ2-6|TRBV10-2
CASSESGGNGANILTF
TGCGCCAGCAGTGAGTCAGGTGGTAATGGGGCCAACATCCTGACTTTC
>NA|NA|TRBJ2-1|TRBV6-1
CASSAPGAGGGEQFF
TGTGCCAGCAGCGCTCCCGGGGCAGGGGGAGGTGAACAGTTCTTC
>NA|NA|TRBJ1-1|TRBV12-3/TRBV12-4
CASGRNRELYTEAFF
TGCGCCAGCGGTAGAAACAGGGAGTTGTACACTGAAGCTTTCTTT
>once|TRBD1|TRBJ2-7|TRBV4-2
CASSRRQGYKQYF
TGTGCCAGCAGCCGAAGACAGGGCTACAAGCAGTACTTC
>NA|NA|TRBJ1-6|TRBV6-5
CAKRTVERLNSPLHF
TGTGCCAAAAGGACAGTCGAAAGACTTAACTCACCCCTCCACTTT
>NA|TRBD2|TRBJ2-7|TRBV4-3
CASSQEMGLAGPDDSYEQYF
TGCGCCAGCAGCCAAGAAATGGGTCTAGCGGGTCCCGACGACTCCTACGAGCAGTACTTC
>NA|NA|TRBJ1-2|TRBV29-1
CMAEIGKANYGYTF
TGCATGGCCGAGATAGGGAAGGCTAACTATGGCTACACCTTC
>NA|TRBD1|TRBJ2-5|TRBV12-3/TRBV12-4
CVSSFRDRKETQYF
TGTGTCAGCAGTTTTAGGGACAGAAAAGAGACTCAGTACTTC
>NA|NA|TRBJ2-3|TRBV6-2/TRBV6-3
CVSCYPMTVGHQDTQYF
TGTGTCAGCTGTTATCCGATGACAGTAGGCCACCAGGATACGCAGTATTTT
>NA|NA|TRBJ2-5|TRBV11-3
CVSASGRGRETQYF
TGTGTCAGCGCTTCCGGCCGGGGGCGGGAGACCCAGTATTTC
>NA|NA|TRBJ1-6|TRBV12-3/TRBV12-4
CVSSLWGAQSPLHF
TGTGTCAGCAGTTTATGGGGGGCGCAATCCCCCCTCCACTTT
>NA|NA|TRBJ2-1|TRBV10-3
CAIVWEINEQFF
TGTGCCATCGTGTGGGAGATCAATGAGCAGTTCTTC
>many|TRBD1|TRBJ1-1|TRBV28
CASSIDRGTEAFF
TGTGCCAGCAGCATCGACAGGGGCACTGAAGCTTTCTTT
>NA|NA|TRBJ1-2|TRBV5-5
CASRPLEGANYGYIF
TGTGCTAGCAGACCCCTGGAAGGAGCTAACTATGGCTACATCTTC
>NA|NA|TRBJ2-3|TRBV14
CASSQEAVTTETQYF
TGTGCCAGCAGCCAAGAGGCAGTTACTACAGAAACGCAGTATTTT
>NA|NA|TRBJ2-3|TRBV7-3
CASSLTRVDTQFF
TGTGCCAGCAGCTTAACGAGAGTGGATACGCAGTTTTTT
>NA|TRBD2|TRBJ2-3|TRBV5-1
CASSEGPLAVVIDTQYF
TGCGCCAGCAGCGAAGGGCCACTAGCGGTAGTGATAGATACGCAGTATTTT
>NA|TRBD2|TRBJ2-2|TRBV5-5
CASSSLPGGERMQPGELF
TGTGCCAGCAGCTCCCTACCGGGGGGGGAACGAATGCAACCCGGGGAGCTGTTT